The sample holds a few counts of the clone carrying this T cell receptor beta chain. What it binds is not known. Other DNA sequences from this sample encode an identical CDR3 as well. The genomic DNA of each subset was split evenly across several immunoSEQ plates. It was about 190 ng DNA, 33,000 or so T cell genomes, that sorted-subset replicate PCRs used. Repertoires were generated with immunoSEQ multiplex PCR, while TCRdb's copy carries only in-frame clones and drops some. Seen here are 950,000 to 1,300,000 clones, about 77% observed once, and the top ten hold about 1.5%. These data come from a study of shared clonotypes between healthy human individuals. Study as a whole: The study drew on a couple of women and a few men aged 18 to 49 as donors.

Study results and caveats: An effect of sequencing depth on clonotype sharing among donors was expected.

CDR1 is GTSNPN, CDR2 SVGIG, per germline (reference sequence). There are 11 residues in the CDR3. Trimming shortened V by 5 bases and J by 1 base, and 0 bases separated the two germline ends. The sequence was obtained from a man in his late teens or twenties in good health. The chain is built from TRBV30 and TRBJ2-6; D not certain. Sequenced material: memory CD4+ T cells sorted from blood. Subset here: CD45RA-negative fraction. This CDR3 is CAWSGANVLTF. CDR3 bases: TGTGCCTGGTCTGGGGCCAACGTCCTGACTTTC.